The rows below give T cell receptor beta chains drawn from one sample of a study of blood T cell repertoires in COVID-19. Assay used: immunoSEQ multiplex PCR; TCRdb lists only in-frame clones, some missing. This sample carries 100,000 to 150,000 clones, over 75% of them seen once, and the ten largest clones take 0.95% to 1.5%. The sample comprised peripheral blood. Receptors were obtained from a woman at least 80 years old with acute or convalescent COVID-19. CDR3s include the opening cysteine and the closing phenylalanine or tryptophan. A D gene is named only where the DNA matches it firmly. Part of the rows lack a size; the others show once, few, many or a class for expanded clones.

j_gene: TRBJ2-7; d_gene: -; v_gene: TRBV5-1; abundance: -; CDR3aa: CASRYRFSSYEQYF; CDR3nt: TGCGCCAGCAGGTACAGGTTCAGCTCCTACGAGCAGTACTTC
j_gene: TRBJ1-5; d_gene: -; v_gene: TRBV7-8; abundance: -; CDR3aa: CASSLAKSGQPQHF; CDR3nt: TGTGCCAGCAGCTTAGCGAAGAGTGGTCAGCCCCAGCATTTT
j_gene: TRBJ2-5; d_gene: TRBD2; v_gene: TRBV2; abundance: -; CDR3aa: CASRSGASETQYF; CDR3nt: TGTGCCAGCAGGAGCGGGGCAAGCGAGACCCAGTACTTC
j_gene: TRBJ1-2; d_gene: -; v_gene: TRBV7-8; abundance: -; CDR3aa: CASSLGQALYGYTF; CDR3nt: TGTGCCAGCAGCTTAGGACAGGCCCTCTATGGCTACACCTTC
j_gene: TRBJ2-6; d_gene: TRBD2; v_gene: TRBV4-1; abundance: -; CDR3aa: CASSQAGGLAVSGANVLTF; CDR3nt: TGCGCCAGCAGCCAAGCGGGGGGACTAGCGGTTTCTGGGGCCAACGTCCTGACTTTC
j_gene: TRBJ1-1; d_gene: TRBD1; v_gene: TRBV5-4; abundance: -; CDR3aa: CASSNHGQGARAEAFF; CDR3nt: TGTGCCAGCAGCAACCACGGACAGGGGGCGCGAGCTGAAGCTTTCTTT
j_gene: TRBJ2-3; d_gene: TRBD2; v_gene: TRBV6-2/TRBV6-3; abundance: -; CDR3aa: CASSYRGGTDTQYF; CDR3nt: TGTGCCAGCAGTTACCGGGGGGGCACAGATACGCAGTATTTT
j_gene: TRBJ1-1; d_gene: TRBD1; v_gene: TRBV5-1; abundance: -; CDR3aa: CASSQDRGNTEAFF; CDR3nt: TGCGCCAGCAGCCAGGACAGGGGGAACACTGAAGCTTTCTTT
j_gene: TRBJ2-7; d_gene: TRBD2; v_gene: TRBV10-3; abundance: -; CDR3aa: CAISEPLGREGTYEQYF; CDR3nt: TGTGCCATCAGTGAACCCCTTGGGCGGGAGGGGACCTACGAGCAGTACTTC
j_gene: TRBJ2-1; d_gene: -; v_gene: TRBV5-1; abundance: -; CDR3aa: CASSLGGAYNEQFF; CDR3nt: TGCGCCAGCAGCTTGGGCGGAGCCTACAATGAGCAGTTCTTC
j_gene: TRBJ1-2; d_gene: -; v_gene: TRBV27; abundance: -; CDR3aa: CASSFIGQSYGYTF; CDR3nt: TGTGCCAGCAGTTTTATAGGACAGTCCTATGGCTACACCTTC
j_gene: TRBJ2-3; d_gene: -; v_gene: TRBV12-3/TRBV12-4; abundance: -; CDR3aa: CASSTIDTQYF; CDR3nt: TGTGCCAGCAGTACAATAGATACGCAGTATTTT
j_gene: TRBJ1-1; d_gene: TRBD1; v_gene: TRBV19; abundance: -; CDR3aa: CASSIYGTGGENTEAFF; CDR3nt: TGTGCCAGTAGTATATACGGGACAGGGGGCGAGAACACTGAAGCTTTCTTT
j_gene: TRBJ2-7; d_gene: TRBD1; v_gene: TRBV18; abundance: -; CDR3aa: CASSLDRAEQYF; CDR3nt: TGTGCCAGCTCACTAGACAGGGCCGAGCAGTACTTC
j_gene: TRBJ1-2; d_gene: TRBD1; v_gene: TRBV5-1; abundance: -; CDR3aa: CASSLGRDRGHYGYTF; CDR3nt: TGCGCCAGCAGCTTGGGGCGGGACAGGGGGCACTATGGCTACACCTTC
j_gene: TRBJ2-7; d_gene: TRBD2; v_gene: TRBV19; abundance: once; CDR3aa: CASSGGILAGGVHEQYF; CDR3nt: TGTGCCAGTAGCGGCGGGATTCTAGCGGGGGGAGTACACGAGCAGTACTTC
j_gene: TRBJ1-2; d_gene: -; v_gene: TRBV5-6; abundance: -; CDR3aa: CASSPPGVQKPGYTF; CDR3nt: TGTGCCAGCAGTCCACCGGGAGTACAAAAACCCGGCTACACCTTC
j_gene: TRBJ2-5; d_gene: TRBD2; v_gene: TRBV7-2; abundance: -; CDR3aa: CASSLVGSGGQETQYF; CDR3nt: TGTGCCAGCAGCTTGGTGGGAAGCGGGGGACAAGAGACCCAGTACTTC
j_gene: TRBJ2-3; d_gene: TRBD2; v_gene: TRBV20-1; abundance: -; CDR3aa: CSASQPSGGFTDTQYF; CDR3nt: TGCAGTGCTAGTCAGCCTAGCGGGGGGTTCACAGATACGCAGTATTTT
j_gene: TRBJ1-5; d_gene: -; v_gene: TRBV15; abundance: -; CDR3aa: CATSRVLSQPQHF; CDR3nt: TGTGCCACCAGCAGAGTACTCTCTCAGCCCCAGCATTTT
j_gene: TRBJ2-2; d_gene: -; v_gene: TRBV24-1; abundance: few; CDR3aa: CAAGGYRDRMDTGELFF; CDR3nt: TGTGCCGCGGGGGGTTATAGGGACAGAATGGACACCGGGGAGCTGTTTTTT
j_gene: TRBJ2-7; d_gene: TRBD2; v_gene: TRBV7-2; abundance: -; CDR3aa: CASSPTSAGGAYEQYF; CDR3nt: TGTGCCAGCAGTCCTACCAGCGCGGGGGGCGCCTACGAGCAGTACTTC
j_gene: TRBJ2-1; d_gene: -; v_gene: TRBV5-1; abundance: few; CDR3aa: CASSFEQASYNEQFF; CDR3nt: TGCGCCAGCAGCTTTGAGCAGGCTTCCTACAATGAGCAGTTCTTC
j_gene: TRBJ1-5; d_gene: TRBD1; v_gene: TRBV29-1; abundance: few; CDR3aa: CSVQQGASNQPQHF; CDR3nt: TGCAGCGTTCAACAGGGGGCTAGCAATCAGCCCCAGCATTTT
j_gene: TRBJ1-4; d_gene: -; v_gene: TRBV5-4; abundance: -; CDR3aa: CASSGGTSEKLFF; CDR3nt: TGTGCCAGCAGCGGCGGGACGAGCGAAAAACTGTTTTTT
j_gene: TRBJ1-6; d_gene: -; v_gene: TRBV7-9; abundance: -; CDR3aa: CASSSWVQGNSPLHF; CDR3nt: TGTGCCAGCAGTTCCTGGGTGCAGGGTAATTCACCCCTCCACTTT
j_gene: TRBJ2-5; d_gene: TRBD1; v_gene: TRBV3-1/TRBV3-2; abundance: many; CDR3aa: CASSPPTGGETQYF; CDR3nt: TGTGCCAGCAGCCCACCGACAGGGGGGGAGACCCAGTACTTC
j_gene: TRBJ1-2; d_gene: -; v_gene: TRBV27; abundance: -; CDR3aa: CASSSSMGRGVGYTF; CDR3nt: TGTGCCAGCAGTTCCTCAATGGGTCGGGGTGTCGGCTACACCTTC
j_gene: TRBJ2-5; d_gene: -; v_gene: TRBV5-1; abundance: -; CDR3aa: CASSLGSVAGWKGETQYF; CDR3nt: TGCGCCAGCAGCTTGGGGAGTGTTGCGGGTTGGAAAGGGGAGACCCAGTACTTC
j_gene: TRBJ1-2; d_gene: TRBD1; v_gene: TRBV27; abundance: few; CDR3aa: CASSRRGTGGNYGYTF; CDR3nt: TGTGCCAGCAGCCGAAGGGGGACAGGGGGGAACTATGGCTACACCTTC
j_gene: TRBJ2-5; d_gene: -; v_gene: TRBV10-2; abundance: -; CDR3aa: CASSELRTLQETQYF; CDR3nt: TGCGCCAGCAGTGAGCTTAGGACACTCCAAGAGACCCAGTACTTC
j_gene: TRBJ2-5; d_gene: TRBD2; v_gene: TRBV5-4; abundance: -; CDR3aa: CASSLGTSSYRETQYF; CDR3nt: TGTGCCAGCAGCTTGGGGACTAGCTCGTACCGAGAGACCCAGTACTTC
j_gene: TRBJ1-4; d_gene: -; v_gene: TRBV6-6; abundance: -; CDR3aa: CASSYEGESYEKLFF; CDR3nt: TGTGCCAGCAGTTACGAGGGGGAATCATATGAAAAACTGTTTTTT
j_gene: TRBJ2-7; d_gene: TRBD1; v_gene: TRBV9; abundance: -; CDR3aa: CASSPRMRQGIHEQYF; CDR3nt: TGTGCCAGCAGCCCTCGTATGAGACAGGGCATCCACGAGCAGTACTTC
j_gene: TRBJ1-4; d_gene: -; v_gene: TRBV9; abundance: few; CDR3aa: CASSVADGEKLFF; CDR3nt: TGTGCCAGCAGCGTAGCTGACGGGGAAAAACTGTTTTTT
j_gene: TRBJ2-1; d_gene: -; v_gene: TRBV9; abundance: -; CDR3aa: CASSVWAYNEQFF; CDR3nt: TGTGCCAGCAGCGTATGGGCGTACAATGAGCAGTTCTTC
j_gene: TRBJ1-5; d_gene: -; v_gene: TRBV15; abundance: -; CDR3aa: CATSRESAGQRYQPQHF; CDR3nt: TGTGCCACCAGCAGAGAGTCGGCAGGGCAGAGATATCAGCCCCAGCATTTT
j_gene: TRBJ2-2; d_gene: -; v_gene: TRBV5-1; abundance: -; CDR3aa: CASKPTGHMNTGELFF; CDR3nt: TGCGCCAGCAAACCCACGGGACACATGAACACCGGGGAGCTGTTTTTT
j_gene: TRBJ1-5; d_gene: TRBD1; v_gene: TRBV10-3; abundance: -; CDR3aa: CAISEWGRGHQPQHF; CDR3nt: TGTGCCATCAGTGAGTGGGGCAGGGGGCACCAGCCCCAGCATTTT
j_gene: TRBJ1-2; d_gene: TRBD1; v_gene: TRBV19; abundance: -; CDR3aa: CASSIGTGAFYGYTF; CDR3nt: TGTGCCAGTAGTATCGGGACAGGGGCCTTCTATGGCTACACCTTC
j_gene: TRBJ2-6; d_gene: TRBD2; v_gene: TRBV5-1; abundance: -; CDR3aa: CASSLDGASGGTGAYSGANVLTF; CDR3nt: TGCGCCAGCAGCTTGGACGGGGCTAGCGGGGGAACGGGGGCCTACTCTGGGGCCAACGTCCTGACTTTC
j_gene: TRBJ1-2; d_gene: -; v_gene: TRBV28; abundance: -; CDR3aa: CASSPYPPGYTF; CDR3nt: TGTGCCAGCAGTCCCTACCCCCCCGGCTACACCTTC
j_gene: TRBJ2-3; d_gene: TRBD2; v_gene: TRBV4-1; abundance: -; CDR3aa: CASSPGLKWGGRISDTQYF; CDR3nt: TGCGCCAGCAGCCCGGGATTGAAATGGGGGGGTAGGATCTCAGATACGCAGTATTTT
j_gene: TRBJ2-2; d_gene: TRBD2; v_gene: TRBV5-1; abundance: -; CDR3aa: CASSLPIAGAGELFF; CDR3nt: TGCGCCAGCAGCTTGCCAATAGCGGGGGCCGGGGAGCTGTTTTTT
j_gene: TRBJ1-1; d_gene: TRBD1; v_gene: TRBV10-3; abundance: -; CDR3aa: CAISDSRDSLNTEAFF; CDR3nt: TGTGCCATCAGTGATTCCCGGGACAGCCTGAACACTGAAGCTTTCTTT
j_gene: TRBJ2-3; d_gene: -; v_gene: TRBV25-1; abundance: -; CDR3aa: CASSEWSGSTDTQYF; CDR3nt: TGTGCCAGCAGTGAATGGAGCGGGAGCACAGATACGCAGTATTTT
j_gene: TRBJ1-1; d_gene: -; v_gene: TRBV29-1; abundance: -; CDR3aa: CSVASGVPEAFF; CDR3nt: TGCAGCGTTGCGTCGGGGGTCCCTGAAGCTTTCTTT
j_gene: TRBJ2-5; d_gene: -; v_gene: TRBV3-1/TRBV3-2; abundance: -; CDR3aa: CASSHDVRGETQYF; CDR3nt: TGTGCCAGCAGCCACGACGTCCGGGGAGAGACCCAGTACTTC
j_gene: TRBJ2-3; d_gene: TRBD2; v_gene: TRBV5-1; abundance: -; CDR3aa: CASSTAGGRSDTQYF; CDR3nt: TGCGCCAGCAGCACCGCGGGGGGCAGGTCAGATACGCAGTATTTT
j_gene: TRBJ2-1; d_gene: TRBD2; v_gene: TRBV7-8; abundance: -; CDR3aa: CASSRTSGGYNEQFF; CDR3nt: TGTGCCAGCAGCCGGACCAGCGGGGGATACAATGAGCAGTTCTTC
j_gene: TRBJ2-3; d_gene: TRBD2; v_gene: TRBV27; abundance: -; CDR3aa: CASRTSGGLTDTQYF; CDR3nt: TGTGCCAGCAGAACTAGCGGGGGCCTCACAGATACGCAGTATTTT
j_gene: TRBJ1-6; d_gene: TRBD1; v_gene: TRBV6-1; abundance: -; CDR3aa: CASSAPGQATGWFNSPLHF; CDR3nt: TGTGCCAGCAGTGCGCCGGGACAGGCGACTGGCTGGTTTAATTCACCCCTCCACTTT
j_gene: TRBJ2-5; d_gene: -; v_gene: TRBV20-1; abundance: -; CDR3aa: CSVRVETQYF; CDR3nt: TGCAGTGTCAGGGTCGAGACCCAGTACTTC
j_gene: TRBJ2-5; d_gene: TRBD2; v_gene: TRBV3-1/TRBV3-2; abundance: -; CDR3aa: CASSRASGGRQETQYF; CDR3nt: TGTGCCAGCAGCCGCGCTAGCGGGGGGCGCCAAGAGACCCAGTACTTC
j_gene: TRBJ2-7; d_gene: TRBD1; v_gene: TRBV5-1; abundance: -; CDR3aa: CASSEGQGLHEQYF; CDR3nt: TGCGCCAGCAGCGAGGGACAGGGATTGCACGAGCAGTACTTC
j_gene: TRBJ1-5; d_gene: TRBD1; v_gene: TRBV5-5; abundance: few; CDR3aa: CASSPGGRNQPQHF; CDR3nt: TGTGCCAGCAGCCCAGGGGGCCGAAATCAGCCCCAGCATTTT
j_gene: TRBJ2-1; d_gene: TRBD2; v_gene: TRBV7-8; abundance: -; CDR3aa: CASRSGLADNEQFF; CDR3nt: TGTGCCAGCAGATCGGGACTAGCGGACAATGAGCAGTTCTTC